A single sample gave rise to the 21 T cell receptor beta chains below, sequenced in a study of preoperative IRX-2 immunotherapy in early breast cancer. This table comes from immunoSEQ multiplex PCR, and its TCRdb copy is limited to in-frame clones, with some not included. The table lists approximately 24,000 clones, 80% to 90% of them singletons. Treatment reported: preoperative locoregional IRX-2 cytokine immunotherapy. The specimen was tumor tissue, collected after IRX-2 immunotherapy. These receptor sequences come from a human donor with breast cancer.

In DNA form, the CDR3 reads TGTGCCAGCAGTTCCGGACAGGTCCTAGCCAAAAACATTCAGTACTTC. It specifies CASSSGQVLAKNIQYF. The chain uses TRBV28 and TRBJ2-4; TRBD1 matches at 7 bases. Germline V gene lookup returns CDR1 MDHEN and CDR2 SYDVKM. This CDR3 comprises 16 residues. The V gene end was trimmed by 4 bases and the J gene end by 0 bases; junction bases not matched to a gene: 6.

This clone was counted between two and nine times. The rearrangement joins TRBV10-3 to TRBJ2-7; D remains ambiguous. This CDR3 is built from 13 residues. Germline CDR1 and CDR2: ENHRY and SYGVKD. V lost 5 bases to trimming and J lost 1 base, with 9 bases between them. The DNA for the CDR3 is TGTGCCATCAGTCTGTCGCTGTCCTACGAGCAGTACGTC. Residues: CAISLSLSYEQYV.

V is TRBV19 and J is TRBJ1-4; 11 bases align to TRBD1. The trim removed 1 base at V and 7 bases at J, leaving 2 bases unmatched. The length of the CDR3 is 15 residues. Germline CDR1 and CDR2: LNHDA and SQIVND (reference sequence). CDR3 loop: CASSIGGTGGEKLFF. CDR3 bases: TGTGCCAGTAGTATAGGAGGGACAGGGGGTGAAAAACTGTTTTTT.

This rearrangement joins TRBV9 to TRBJ1-1; maybe TRBD1 (6 bases). Trimming removed 4 bases at V and 4 bases at J, with 17 bases between. CDR1 SGDLS and CDR2 YYNGEE come from the germline V gene. This CDR3 spans 15 amino acids. In nucleotides, the CDR3 is TGTGCCAGCAGCCCCCCGGACAGTTCGGCCACTGAAGCTTTCTTT. Its protein product is CASSPPDSSATEAFF.

The rearrangement uses TRBV2 and TRBJ2-3, with 7 bases matching TRBD2. CDR3 length: 13 residues. V dropped 6 bases and J dropped 4; count of bases not matched to a gene: 4. Germline CDR1 is SNHLY and CDR2 is FYNNEI. DNA of the CDR3: TGTGCCAGCAGCTTAGCGGGTTCAGATACGCAGTATTTT. It translates to CASSLAGSDTQYF.

The chain employs TRBV29-1 and TRBJ2-1; D is unresolved. V shed 4 bases and J shed 6 bases, with 19 bases lying between them. Germline values: CDR1 SQVTM, CDR2 ANQGSEA. This CDR3 is built from 15 residues. As DNA, the CDR3 is TGCAGCGTTGGGGTAGCTCCCTGGGGTTCCAATGAGCAGTTCTTC. Protein: CSVGVAPWGSNEQFF.

The rearrangement links TRBV6-1 to TRBJ2-6, with unresolved D. From germline, CDR1 is MNHNS and CDR2 SASEGT. Trimming left V 8 bases short and J 0 bases short, with 5 bases between. This CDR3 has 13 residues. DNA for the CDR3: TGTGCCAGCCAGGCCTCTGGGGCCAACGTCCTGACTTTC. Amino acid sequence: CASQASGANVLTF.

V usage is TRBV11-2 and J usage is TRBJ2-1; D is unclear. Trimming took 5 bases from V and 6 from J, leaving 11 bases between them. CDR3 size: 13 residues. Germline CDR1 reads SGHAT; CDR2 reads FQNNGV. DNA for the CDR3: TGTGCCAGCAGCGTTTACTACGCCAATGAGCAGTTCTTC. Its translation is CASSVYYANEQFF.

V and J are TRBV6-9 and TRBJ1-5, with D unresolved. CDR3 length: 17 residues. V was clipped by 2 bases and J by 7 bases, with 21 bases between them. From germline, CDR1 is MNHGY and CDR2 SVAAGI. The CDR3 region is CASSYVATAGLEQPQHF. DNA of the CDR3: TGTGCCAGCAGTTATGTGGCCACGGCAGGCTTAGAACAGCCCCAGCATTTT.

The chain carries TRBV4-2 and TRBJ2-3, with 10 bases identical to TRBD2. CDR3 length: 17 residues. The V and J ends lost 2 bases and 4 bases, in that order; junction bases with no gene match: 9. Germline CDR1 LGHNA, CDR2 YNFKEQ. The CDR3 region is CASSQPRASGGADTQYF. The CDR3 DNA is TGTGCCAGCAGCCAACCAAGGGCTAGCGGGGGAGCAGATACGCAGTATTTT.

The chain joins TRBV6-5 to TRBJ2-2; D gene unclear. Germline V gives CDR1 MNHEY, CDR2 SVGAGI. V was cut by 9 bases and J by 5 bases, with 10 bases left in between. This CDR3 is built from 12 residues. CDR3 protein: CASRLGTGELFF. DNA of the CDR3: TGTGCCAGTAGGCTAGGAACCGGGGAGCTGTTTTTT.

This chain joins TRBV10-3 and TRBJ1-1, with TRBD1 as a possible D gene (5 bases). Germline V gene lookup returns CDR1 ENHRY and CDR2 SYGVKD. CDR3 length equals 13 residues. Deletions cut 8 bases from V and 0 bases from J, with 10 bases between. The CDR3 is CAIAGLMNTEAFF. CDR3 sequence (DNA): TGTGCCATCGCAGGGTTAATGAACACTGAAGCTTTCTTT.

V is TRBV10-3 and J is TRBJ1-2, with TRBD1 matching over 10 bases. CDR3 length equals 16 residues. V lost 6 bases and J lost 1; bases outside the gene matches: 8. Germline CDR1 ENHRY, CDR2 SYGVKD. CDR3 sequence (DNA): TGTGCCATCAGACCCGGGACAGGGGTCCTTAACTATGGCTACACCTTC. As protein: CAIRPGTGVLNYGYTF.

The chain joins TRBV19 to TRBJ1-2; the match to TRBD1 covers 8 bases. The CDR3 length is 17 residues. CDR1 and CDR2 (germline): LNHDA, SQIVND (reference sequence). V was pared by 0 bases and J by 3 bases, with 9 bases of the junction left unmatched. In nucleotides, the CDR3 is TGTGCCAGTAGTATAGATATGTGGACAGGGTCCCACTATGGCTACACCTTC. Residues: CASSIDMWTGSHYGYTF.

The chain combines TRBV11-2 with TRBJ2-3, with 8 bases fitting TRBD2. V lost 4 bases and J lost 1; bases outside the gene matches: 7. The CDR3 spans 16 residues. The germline CDR1 and CDR2 sequences are SGHAT and FQNNGV. CDR3 bases: TGTGCCAGCAGCTCCTACGGGGGGGCCGGCACAGATACGCAGTATTTT. Translated, it gives CASSSYGGAGTDTQYF.

V is TRBV19 and J is TRBJ1-3; D is uncertain. This CDR3 region has 15 residues. The germline V gene encodes CDR1 LNHDA and CDR2 SQIVND (reference sequence). Trimming left V 2 bases short and J 4 bases short, with 12 bases between. The CDR3 DNA reads TGTGCCAGTAGTATACGTCGGGCGGAGGGAAACACCATATATTTT. Translated, it gives CASSIRRAEGNTIYF.

J is TRBJ1-5 and V is TRBV7-6; no reliable D call. CDR3 length: 14 amino acids. V lost 1 base, J lost 5 bases, and 9 bases lay in between. The germline V gene has CDR1 SGHVS and CDR2 FNYEAQ. As DNA, the CDR3 is TGTGCCAGCAGCTTAGTCTCCGGGGATCAGCCCCAGCATTTT. Protein sequence: CASSLVSGDQPQHF.

The rearrangement links TRBV27 to TRBJ1-2; D is unclear. This CDR3 has 13 amino acids. The ends were cut back, 2 bases at V and 8 bases at J, with 12 bases in the middle. Germline loops: CDR1 MNHEY, CDR2 SMNVEV (reference sequence). The chain's CDR3 is CASSLNGERGYTF. As DNA, the CDR3 is TGTGCCAGCAGTTTAAATGGGGAGAGGGGCTACACCTTC.

This clone has just one count. This chain uses TRBV11-1 with TRBJ1-1, with 10 bases matching TRBD1. The CDR3 is 15 residues long. Germline V CDR1 and CDR2: SGHAT, FQDESV (reference sequence). Trimming took 1 base from V and 5 from J; bases not matched to a gene: 4. CDR3 in amino acids: CASSLGQGADTEAFF. In DNA form, the CDR3 reads TGTGCCAGCAGCTTAGGACAGGGGGCAGATACTGAAGCTTTCTTT.

This chain connects TRBV19 to TRBJ1-5, with a weak D call TRBD1 (5 bases). The CDR3 loop spans 17 amino acids. V was trimmed by 5 bases and J by 4 bases, leaving 21 bases between them. Germline CDR1 and CDR2: LNHDA and SQIVND (reference sequence). The CDR3 protein is CASSFIRAAGRNQPQHF. Written as DNA, the CDR3 is TGTGCCAGTAGTTTCATCCGGGCGGCAGGGAGGAATCAGCCCCAGCATTTT.

The chain links TRBV4-1 to TRBJ2-3, with D perhaps matching TRBD2 (7 bases). The V end was cut by 1 base, the J end by 0 bases, with 20 bases between. The germline V gene has CDR1 MGHRA and CDR2 YSYEKL. The CDR3 is made up of 19 amino acids. Here the CDR3 reads CASSQALLAGAASTDTQYF. CDR3 nucleotides: TGCGCCAGCAGCCAAGCTCTACTGGCGGGGGCCGCTAGCACAGATACGCAGTATTTT.